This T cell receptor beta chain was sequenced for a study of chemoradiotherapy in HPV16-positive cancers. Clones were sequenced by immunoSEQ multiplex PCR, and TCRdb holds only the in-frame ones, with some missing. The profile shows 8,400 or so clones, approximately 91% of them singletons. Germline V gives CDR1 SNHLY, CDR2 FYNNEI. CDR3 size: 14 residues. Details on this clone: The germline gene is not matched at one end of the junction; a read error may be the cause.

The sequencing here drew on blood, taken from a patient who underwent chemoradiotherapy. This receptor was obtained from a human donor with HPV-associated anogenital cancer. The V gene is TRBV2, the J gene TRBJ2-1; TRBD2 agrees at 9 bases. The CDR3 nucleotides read TGTGCCAGCAGTGGATTTAGCGGGAGCAGAAAAACCGTCTTC. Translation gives CASSGFSGSRKTVF. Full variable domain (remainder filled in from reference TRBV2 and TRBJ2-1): EPEVTQTPSHQVTQMGQEVILRCVPISNHLYFYWYRQILGQKVEFLVSFYNNEISEKSEIFDDQFSVERPDGSNFTLKIRSTKLEDSAMYFCASSGFSGSRKTVFGPGTRLTVL.